These T cell receptor beta chains were read from a single sample in a study of cytomegalovirus exposure and HLA in healthy donors. Method: immunoSEQ multiplex PCR; TCRdb's copy keeps in-frame clones and lacks some. Its clone listing holds some 200,000 clones. Material: PBMCs. The receptors were sampled from a young woman in good health and CMV-seropositive. Both conserved end residues are part of each CDR3. Each record gives: J gene, D gene, V gene, CDR3 length, CDR3 DNA, CDR3 protein. A D gene is named only where the DNA matches it firmly.

TRBJ2-3,.,TRBV4-1,19,TGCGCCAGCAGCCTTCACTTCCGCGGACTATATTCTAGCACAGATACGCAGTATTTT,CASSLHFRGLYSSTDTQYF
TRBJ1-1,.,TRBV11-2,13,TGTGCCAGCAGCCTATCTGGAGTGGTTGAAGCTTTCTTT,CASSLSGVVEAFF
TRBJ2-3,.,TRBV7-6,16,TGTGCCAGCAGCTTAGGGTTAAGGGACTCTGCAGATACGCAGTATTTT,CASSLGLRDSADTQYF
TRBJ1-3,.,TRBV5-1,17,TGCGCCAGCAGCGTAGGGGGGGGCGGACTCTCTGGAAACACCATATATTTT,CASSVGGGGLSGNTIYF
TRBJ2-3,.,TRBV5-6,15,TGTGCCAGCAGCTTGGAGGCAGGGAGCACAGATACGCAGTATTTT,CASSLEAGSTDTQYF
TRBJ1-1,.,TRBV7-9,12,TGTGCCAGCAGCCCCGGTAGTTTGGAAGCTTTCTTT,CASSPGSLEAFF
TRBJ1-1,.,TRBV7-2,15,TGTGCCAGCAGCTTAGAAGGAGGACTGGGGATAGAAGCTTTCTTT,CASSLEGGLGIEAFF
TRBJ2-7,TRBD2,TRBV7-7,15,TGTGCTAGCAGCCCCTCAACTAGCGGGGGGGGCGAGCAGTACTTC,CASSPSTSGGGEQYF
TRBJ1-2,.,TRBV19,13,TGTGCCAGTAGTATGCGGCAGAACTATGGCTACACCTTC,CASSMRQNYGYTF
TRBJ2-7,TRBD1,TRBV5-1,13,TGCGCCAGCAGCTCGGGACAGGGATCCGAGCAGTACTTC,CASSSGQGSEQYF
TRBJ2-7,.,TRBV7-2,14,TGTGCCAGCAGCCCTCAAGGGAGGCTCTACGAGCAGTACTTC,CASSPQGRLYEQYF
TRBJ2-2,TRBD2,TRBV4-1,16,TGCGCCAGCCGCGGCCTAGCGGGAGGGCCCCCCGGGGAGCTGTTTTTT,CASRGLAGGPPGELFF
TRBJ1-4,.,TRBV6-5,15,TGTGCCAGCAGTTACGGAAACAGCTTTAATGAAAAACTGTTTTTT,CASSYGNSFNEKLFF
TRBJ1-1,.,TRBV30,13,TGTGCCTCCATGGGCCAGGTGAACACTGAAGCTTTCTTT,CASMGQVNTEAFF
TRBJ2-3,.,TRBV11-2,11,TGTGCCAGCAGCCCCGACGGGACGCAGTATTTT,CASSPDGTQYF
TRBJ1-1,.,TRBV30,13,TGTGCCTGGAGTGTTAGCGATAACACTGAAGCTTTCTTT,CAWSVSDNTEAFF
TRBJ2-5,TRBD1,TRBV4-2,16,TGTGCCAGCAGCCAAGATCTTGGGCTAGGGGGCGAGACCCAGTACTTC,CASSQDLGLGGETQYF
TRBJ1-1,.,TRBV19,12,TGTGCCAGTAGTATTCGGGGAGGGGAAGCTTTCTTT,CASSIRGGEAFF
TRBJ1-5,.,TRBV7-2,14,TGTGCCAGCAGCTTAATACAGTTGGGTCAGCCCCAGCATTTT,CASSLIQLGQPQHF
TRBJ1-6,TRBD1,TRBV19,14,TGTGCCAGTAGTAACGGACAGGCGGAGTCACCCCTCCACTTT,CASSNGQAESPLHF
TRBJ2-7,.,TRBV5-1,15,TGCGCCAGCAGCTTGGCCGAGGGATTATCCTACGAGCAGTACTTC,CASSLAEGLSYEQYF
TRBJ2-7,TRBD2,TRBV5-6,16,TGTGCCAGCAGCTTGCGGGCTAGCGGACTTCTCAACGAGCAGTACTTC,CASSLRASGLLNEQYF
TRBJ1-3,TRBD1,TRBV5-4,18,TGTGCCAGCAGCGTTGAGAGACAGGGATCGTTCTCTGGAAACACCATATATTTT,CASSVERQGSFSGNTIYF
TRBJ2-1,.,TRBV10-3,13,TGTGCCATCAGCAAGGAGGTATACAATGAGCAGTTCTTC,CAISKEVYNEQFF
TRBJ2-1,TRBD2,TRBV7-6,13,TGTGCCAGCAGCTTAGATCTAGCGGCAATAAAGTTCTTC,CASSLDLAAIKFF
TRBJ1-6,.,TRBV19,12,TGTGCCAGCGGACTAAGAGATTCACCCCTCCACTTT,CASGLRDSPLHF
TRBJ2-7,.,TRBV28,14,TGTGCCAGCAGTTCAGGGACTTTAACCTACGAGCAGTACTTC,CASSSGTLTYEQYF
TRBJ1-2,.,TRBV6-5,14,TGTGCCAGCAGTTACTCAGGGGGTACTGATGGCTACACCTTC,CASSYSGGTDGYTF
TRBJ2-7,TRBD2,TRBV5-6,15,TGTGCCAGCAGCACGACTAGCGGGAGTTCCTACGAGCAGTACTTC,CASSTTSGSSYEQYF
TRBJ1-1,.,TRBV14,14,TGTGCCAGCAGCCAAGACAGGAGGTACACTGAAGCTTTCTTT,CASSQDRRYTEAFF
TRBJ1-6,TRBD1,TRBV7-9,15,TGTGCCAGCAGTAAAGGACAGGGGAAGGATTCACCCCTCCACTTT,CASSKGQGKDSPLHF
TRBJ2-5,TRBD1,TRBV5-1,16,TGCGCCAGCAGCTTGGGACAGGGGGTTTCTCTAGAGACCCAGTACTTC,CASSLGQGVSLETQYF
TRBJ1-3,.,TRBV5-1,18,TGCGCCAGCAGCTTGTGGCCGGGACTCGGGGACTCTGGAAACACCATATATTTT,CASSLWPGLGDSGNTIYF
TRBJ2-1,TRBD2,TRBV6-7,20,TGTGCCAGCATGGAGAGTAAGAGGACTAGCGGGAGATATCCCTACAATGAGCAGTTCTTC,CASMESKRTSGRYPYNEQFF
TRBJ2-7,TRBD2,TRBV6-5,14,TGTGCCAGCAGTCCCCTACTAGCGATGCGTGAGCAGTACTTC,CASSPLLAMREQYF
TRBJ1-2,TRBD1,TRBV5-1,15,TGCGCCAGCAGCTTGCCTGGACAGGGGGGCGATGGCTACACCTTC,CASSLPGQGGDGYTF